A selection of T cell receptor beta chains follows, all from one sample in a study of T cell responses to AZD1222 COVID-19 vaccine. Here immunoSEQ multiplex PCR was the method, and the copy in TCRdb shows in-frame clones only, minus some. The sample contains over 110,000 clones, about 90% of which appear only once. Here the sequenced sample was peripheral blood, taken 28 days after the second AZD1222 dose. Receptors were obtained from an adult who received the AZD1222 COVID-19 vaccine. The CDR3 runs from the conserved cysteine through the conserved F or W. The order of the fields is CDR3 protein, CDR3 DNA, V gene, clone size, J gene, D gene. The D gene is left open where the match is weak. Where a row states a size, it is once, few, many or the class of an expanded clone; other rows omit it.

CASSQGANYGYTF	TGTGCCAGCAGCCAAGGAGCAAACTATGGCTACACCTTC	TRBV7-9	once	TRBJ1-2	NA
CASSSQGAVYGYTF	TGTGCCAGCAGCTCACAGGGGGCGGTCTATGGCTACACCTTC	TRBV6-5	few	TRBJ1-2	TRBD1
CASSIGGRRTEAFF	TGTGCCAGTAGTATCGGGGGACGTAGAACTGAAGCTTTCTTT	TRBV19	NA	TRBJ1-1	NA
CASSFPTSGPAEQYF	TGTGCCAGCAGCTTTCCGACTAGCGGGCCCGCCGAGCAGTACTTC	TRBV13	NA	TRBJ2-7	TRBD2
CASSHLAGSSSYNEQFF	TGTGCCAGCAGCCATCTAGCGGGGTCAAGCTCCTACAATGAGCAGTTCTTC	TRBV14	once	TRBJ2-1	TRBD2
CASSPRGSGTEAFF	TGTGCCAGCAGTCCCCGCGGGTCAGGCACTGAAGCTTTCTTT	TRBV27	few	TRBJ1-1	NA
CASRRDAYGYTF	TGTGCCAGCAGACGGGATGCCTATGGCTACACCTTC	TRBV2	NA	TRBJ1-2	NA
CATAGTFNTGELFF	TGTGCCACCGCGGGGACATTTAACACCGGGGAGCTGTTTTTT	TRBV24-1	NA	TRBJ2-2	NA
CASPRCFSFMNTEAFF	TGTGCCAGCCCACGGTGTTTCTCCTTTATGAACACTGAAGCTTTCTTT	TRBV25-1	NA	TRBJ1-1	NA
CASSQWTSGNSPLHF	TGTGCCAGCAGCCAATGGACTAGTGGGAATTCACCCCTCCACTTT	TRBV7-9	NA	TRBJ1-6	NA
CASSEWASVAQETQYF	TGTGCCAGCAGTGAATGGGCTAGCGTGGCCCAAGAGACCCAGTACTTC	TRBV25-1	NA	TRBJ2-5	NA
CASSVEGVPQPGELFF	TGTGCCAGCAGCGTAGAGGGTGTTCCGCAACCCGGGGAGCTGTTTTTT	TRBV9	NA	TRBJ2-2	NA
CASRVGQGVPEAFF	TGTGCCAGCAGGGTCGGACAGGGTGTTCCTGAAGCTTTCTTT	TRBV27	NA	TRBJ1-1	TRBD1
CASRPIELEGYTF	TGTGCCAGCAGACCCATAGAACTGGAAGGCTACACCTTC	TRBV2	NA	TRBJ1-2	NA
CASTMGTTNEKLFF	TGTGCCAGCACCATGGGTACTACTAATGAAAAACTGTTTTTT	TRBV6-5	NA	TRBJ1-4	NA
CASSLGASQPQHF	TGTGCCAGCAGCTTAGGGGCGAGTCAGCCCCAGCATTTT	TRBV7-8	NA	TRBJ1-5	NA
CASSIDGNTEAFF	TGTGCCAGCAGCATCGACGGGAACACTGAAGCTTTCTTT	TRBV3-1/TRBV3-2	NA	TRBJ1-1	NA
CASSLDNQPQHF	TGTGCCAGCAGCTTAGACAATCAGCCCCAGCATTTT	TRBV7-9	NA	TRBJ1-5	NA
CASSDDSIPEAFF	TGTGCCAGCAGCGACGACAGTATCCCTGAAGCTTTCTTT	TRBV3-1/TRBV3-2	NA	TRBJ1-1	NA
CASSPRGAANEKLFF	TGTGCCAGCTCACCACGGGGGGCAGCTAATGAAAAACTGTTTTTT	TRBV18	NA	TRBJ1-4	NA
CASSLKDRDYNEQFF	TGTGCCAGCAGTTTAAAAGACAGAGACTACAATGAGCAGTTCTTC	TRBV28	NA	TRBJ2-1	NA
CASSLGGAGNQPQHF	TGTGCCAGCAGCTTGGGGGGCGCGGGCAATCAGCCCCAGCATTTT	TRBV7-3	NA	TRBJ1-5	NA
CASSYIRNEKLFF	TGTGCCAGCAGTTACATCCGTAATGAAAAACTGTTTTTT	TRBV6-6	NA	TRBJ1-4	NA
CASRPGLAGSTDTQYF	TGTGCCAGCCGCCCGGGACTAGCGGGGAGCACAGATACGCAGTATTTT	TRBV6-6	once	TRBJ2-3	TRBD2
CASSYEPSGTEAFF	TGTGCCAGCAGTTACGAACCCTCGGGCACTGAAGCTTTCTTT	TRBV6-5	NA	TRBJ1-1	NA
CASSIHGGELFF	TGTGCCAGTAGTATTCACGGCGGGGAGCTGTTTTTT	TRBV19	NA	TRBJ2-2	NA
CASSGQEGEKLFF	TGTGCCAGCTCGGGGCAGGAGGGTGAAAAACTGTTTTTT	TRBV2	NA	TRBJ1-4	NA
CASSQGFVGQGVSGYTF	TGTGCCAGCAGCCAAGGATTCGTGGGACAGGGGGTATCAGGCTACACCTTC	TRBV3-1/TRBV3-2	NA	TRBJ1-2	TRBD1
CASRRDGGPGSPLHF	TGTGCCAGCAGGCGCGATGGGGGGCCAGGATCACCCCTCCACTTT	TRBV6-5	NA	TRBJ1-6	NA
CASSPRSFVMNTEAFF	TGCGCCAGCAGCCCTCGTAGCTTCGTCATGAACACTGAAGCTTTCTTT	TRBV4-1	NA	TRBJ1-1	NA
CASSQLAGDGETQYF	TGTGCCAGCAGTCAGCTAGCGGGAGATGGAGAGACCCAGTACTTC	TRBV6-5	NA	TRBJ2-5	TRBD2
CASSPITSTVNTEAFF	TGTGCCAGCAGCCCTATAACCTCGACAGTGAACACTGAAGCTTTCTTT	TRBV4-2	NA	TRBJ1-1	NA
CASSPGRQGSTDTQYF	TGTGCCAGCAGCCCCGGAAGACAGGGATCCACAGATACGCAGTATTTT	TRBV7-9	NA	TRBJ2-3	TRBD1
CASSLLRGLAQETQYF	TGTGCCAGCAGCCTCTTGAGGGGGCTAGCCCAAGAGACCCAGTACTTC	TRBV3-1/TRBV3-2	NA	TRBJ2-5	TRBD1
CASYSSVNTEAFF	TGTGCCAGCTACTCCAGTGTGAACACTGAAGCTTTCTTT	TRBV5-4	NA	TRBJ1-1	NA
CASSFHRGDSPLHF	TGTGCCAGCAGTTTCCACAGGGGGGATTCACCCCTCCACTTT	TRBV27	NA	TRBJ1-6	TRBD1
CASSLVLASEKLFF	TGTGCCAGCAGCTTAGTCCTGGCGTCCGAAAAACTGTTTTTT	TRBV7-2	NA	TRBJ1-4	NA
CASSFDRGHGYTF	TGCGCCAGCAGTTTTGACAGGGGGCATGGCTACACCTTC	TRBV10-2	NA	TRBJ1-2	TRBD1
CAWSGAPNGYTF	TGTGCCTGGAGTGGGGCACCTAATGGCTACACCTTC	TRBV30	once	TRBJ1-2	NA